The 21 T cell receptor beta chains reported below all come from one sample, sequenced in a study of shared clonotypes between healthy human individuals. The repertoire was sequenced with immunoSEQ multiplex PCR; TCRdb's copy has only in-frame clones and lacks some. This sample has about 490,000 clones, with roughly four fifths found just once. Input material: PBMCs. These receptors all come from a middle-aged woman in good health. Some clones in this sample may be carry-over from other donors' samples.

This rearrangement joins TRBV28 to TRBJ1-2; D is unclear. This CDR3 region has 13 residues. The germline gives CDR1 MDHEN, CDR2 SYDVKM. V dropped 8 bases and J dropped 8 bases, with 18 bases sitting between them. CDR3 amino acids: CASGQAATVGYTF. DNA of the CDR3: TGTGCCAGCGGTCAGGCGGCCACCGTAGGCTACACCTTC.

This chain connects TRBV28 to TRBJ1-1, with a weak D call TRBD1 (6 bases). This CDR3 comprises 15 residues. CDR1 and CDR2 from the germline V gene are MDHEN and SYDVKM. The V end was cut by 6 bases, the J end by 0 bases, with 14 bases between. The CDR3, as DNA: TGTGCCAGCAGCCCAAGGGGGATCATGAACACTGAAGCTTTCTTT. Translated: CASSPRGIMNTEAFF.

This rearrangement joins TRBV7-3 to TRBJ1-5; D ambiguous. Trimming took 1 base from V and 5 from J, leaving 12 bases between them. Germline V gene lookup returns CDR1 SGHTA and CDR2 FQGTGA. The CDR3 runs to 15 residues. The DNA for the CDR3 is TGTGCCAGCAGCTTAAACGGAGGGAGGGATCAGCCCCAGCATTTT. Its protein is CASSLNGGRDQPQHF.

The J gene is TRBJ2-7, the V gene TRBV5-1; tentatively, D is TRBD2 (5 bases). V was cut by 2 bases and J by 8 bases, with 20 bases left in between. Germline-derived CDR1 and CDR2 are SGHRS and YFSETQ. The CDR3 length is 15 residues. CDR3 residues: CASSFLNPGNSQQYF. CDR3 nucleotide sequence: TGCGCCAGCAGCTTTCTTAATCCGGGGAACAGCCAGCAGTACTTC.

The chain recombines TRBV29-1 with TRBJ2-1; 8 bases are shared with TRBD2. The germline V gene has CDR1 SQVTM and CDR2 ANQGSEA. V shed 7 bases, J shed 12 bases, and the junction held 14 bases outside the gene matches. The CDR3 sequence is 13 residues long. The CDR3 DNA reads TGCAGCGCCCCTCAGCGGGGGACGGGTTTGCAGTTCTTC. Translation: CSAPQRGTGLQFF.

The chain recombines TRBV29-1 with TRBJ2-7; D may be TRBD2 (6 bases). CDR1 is SQVTM and CDR2 is ANQGSEA in the germline V gene. The CDR3 contains 12 residues. Trimming pared 4 bases from V and 2 bases from J, leaving 9 bases between. The CDR3 reads CSVARDPYEQYF. In nucleotides, the CDR3 is TGCAGCGTTGCGCGGGATCCCTACGAGCAGTACTTC.

In regard to this clone: This may stem from a read error, because a much larger clone lies one nucleotide away. The V gene is TRBV30, the J gene TRBJ1-2; TRBD1 might be the D (6 bases). The CDR3 totals 14 residues. Germline-derived CDR1 and CDR2 are GTSNPN and SVGIG (reference sequence). The germline V and J ends were trimmed by 1 base and 3 bases, with 12 bases remaining between them. This CDR3 is CAWSGRTADYGYTF. CDR3 nucleotide sequence: TGTGCCTGGAGTGGACGGACAGCGGACTATGGCTACACCTTC.

This clone was seen only once. This specimen includes other DNA sequences encoding the same CDR3. The V gene is TRBV28, the J gene TRBJ2-7; D not resolved. The CDR3 consists of 13 residues. The V gene lost 6 bases and the J gene lost 2 bases, with 11 bases spanning the gap. In germline, CDR1 is MDHEN, CDR2 SYDVKM. The CDR3 DNA sequence: TGTGCCAGCAGCCCGACCGCTACCTACGAGCAGTACTTC. Translated, it gives CASSPTATYEQYF.

The rearrangement joins TRBV7-2 to TRBJ1-5; no firm D call. Germline V gives CDR1 SGHTA, CDR2 FQGNSA. The V end lost 1 base, the J end lost 4 bases, and 14 bases lay between the germline ends. CDR3 length: 16 amino acids. The CDR3 coding sequence is TGTGCCAGCAGCTTAGATGGAGGGCTTAATAATCAGCCCCAGCATTTT. Its protein is CASSLDGGLNNQPQHF.

The chain couples TRBV2 to TRBJ1-2; D possibly corresponds to TRBD1 (5 bases). The V and J ends lost 4 bases and 3 bases respectively, with 18 bases between them. The CDR3 totals 16 residues. In germline, CDR1 is SNHLY, CDR2 FYNNEI. The CDR3 DNA is TGTGCCAGCAGTGGGGGCAGGACCTCCGTAGACTATGGCTACACCTTC. Protein: CASSGGRTSVDYGYTF.

This sequence joins TRBV25-1 and TRBJ2-7; D is uncertain. Trimming shortened V by 6 bases and J by 4 bases, and 10 bases separated the two germline ends. The CDR3 consists of 12 residues. Per the germline V gene, CDR1 is MGHDK and CDR2 is SYGVNS. The CDR3 nucleotides read TGTGCCAGCAGCCCCCTGGGGTACGAGCAGTACTTC. This encodes CASSPLGYEQYF.

The chain links TRBV18 to TRBJ2-7; TRBD2 matches at 8 bases. This CDR3 has 16 residues. Germline values: CDR1 KGHSH, CDR2 LQKENI. J lost 1 base, V lost 3 bases, and 8 bases had no gene match. CDR3 nucleotide sequence: TGTGCCAGCTCACCGCGGACTAGCAGCATGTCCTACGAGCAGTACTTC. Translated, it gives CASSPRTSSMSYEQYF.

This clone was counted at least ten times. The CDR3: CASRRTAYNQPQHF. CDR3 DNA sequence: TGTGCCAGCAGGAGGACCGCGTATAATCAGCCCCAGCATTTT. This chain connects TRBV6-5 to TRBJ1-5; D is unresolved. The CDR3 length is 14 residues. V was shortened by 6 bases and J by 4 bases, with 13 bases between the two germline ends. The germline gives CDR1 MNHEY, CDR2 SVGAGI.

The rearrangement uses TRBV10-3 and TRBJ1-5, with no clear D. CDR3 length: 15 amino acids. Germline assignment: CDR1 ENHRY and CDR2 SYGVKD. V lost 2 bases, J lost 6 bases, and 14 bases lay in between. CDR3 protein: CAISEALGTTQPQHF. The CDR3 nucleotides are TGTGCCATCAGTGAGGCGCTCGGCACCACTCAGCCCCAGCATTTT.

This rearrangement joins TRBV5-6 to TRBJ2-5; 8 bases line up with TRBD2. Looked up from germline, CDR1 is SGHDT and CDR2 is YYEEEE. With V trimmed by 7 bases and J by 1 base, 6 bases remained unmatched. The CDR3 runs 14 residues. The chain's CDR3 is CASGPTSGQETQYF. CDR3 DNA sequence: TGTGCCAGCGGCCCCACTAGCGGCCAAGAGACCCAGTACTTC.

The chain is built from TRBV28 and TRBJ2-6; 7 bases are shared with TRBD1. The CDR3 sequence is 18 residues long. Trimming took 6 bases from V and 4 from J; bases not matched to a gene: 15. Germline V lookup: CDR1 MDHEN, CDR2 SYDVKM. This CDR3 is CASRPRQGTTLGANVLTF. The CDR3 DNA sequence: TGTGCCAGCAGACCCCGACAGGGAACGACTCTGGGGGCCAACGTCCTGACTTTC.

The table lists this clone with a count of one. This sequence joins TRBV28 and TRBJ2-7, with 8 bases that match TRBD1. From germline, CDR1 is MDHEN and CDR2 SYDVKM. The CDR3 length is 17 residues. With 7 bases clipped from V and 0 bases from J, the junction kept 14 bases outside the gene matches. The CDR3 loop reads CASTPPAGTGNSYEQYF. Here the CDR3 DNA reads TGTGCCAGCACCCCTCCGGCCGGGACAGGTAACTCCTACGAGCAGTACTTC.

This clone has a single count. The rearrangement joins TRBV7-9 to TRBJ2-2; 7 bases fit TRBD2. V lost 10 bases and J lost 0; bases outside the gene matches: 8. There are 15 residues in the CDR3. CDR1 and CDR2 (germline): SEHNR, FQNEAQ (reference sequence). The CDR3 loop is CATSGGGSNTGELFF. CDR3 DNA sequence: TGTGCCACCTCTGGCGGGGGTTCGAACACCGGGGAGCTGTTTTTT.

This clone has just one count. V gene TRBV10-2 combines with J gene TRBJ1-2; D remains ambiguous. The CDR3 length is 17 residues. Germline values: CDR1 WSHSY, CDR2 SAAADI. V lost 2 bases and J lost 3, with 19 bases in between. CDR3 bases: TGCGCCAGCAGTGAGGAGGCGTGGGGATTTCCCCACTATGGCTACACCTTC. Residues: CASSEEAWGFPHYGYTF.

The chain couples TRBV27 to TRBJ2-7; TRBD1 agrees at 7 bases. Germline CDR1 MNHEY, CDR2 SMNVEV (reference sequence). The CDR3 has 15 amino acids. V lost 0 bases to trimming and J lost 2 bases; unmatched junction nucleotides: 4. DNA for the CDR3: TGTGCCAGCAGTTTATCAAGGGGGCTTACCTACGAGCAGTACTTC. Encoded protein: CASSLSRGLTYEQYF.

The chain combines TRBV18 with TRBJ2-5; D unresolved. Germline V lookup: CDR1 KGHSH, CDR2 LQKENI. The V gene lost 6 bases and the J gene lost 1 base, with 9 bases spanning the gap. There are 13 residues in the CDR3. The CDR3 DNA sequence: TGTGCCAGCTCCCCCCCAGCCCAAGAGACCCAGTACTTC. It yields the protein CASSPPAQETQYF. Full variable domain (missing parts from reference TRBV18 and TRBJ2-5): NAGVMQNPRHLVRRRGQEARLRCSPMKGHSHVYWYRQLPEEGLKFMVYLQKENIIDESGMPKERFSAEFPKEGPSILRIQQVVRGDSAAYFCASSPPAQETQYFGPGTRLLVL.